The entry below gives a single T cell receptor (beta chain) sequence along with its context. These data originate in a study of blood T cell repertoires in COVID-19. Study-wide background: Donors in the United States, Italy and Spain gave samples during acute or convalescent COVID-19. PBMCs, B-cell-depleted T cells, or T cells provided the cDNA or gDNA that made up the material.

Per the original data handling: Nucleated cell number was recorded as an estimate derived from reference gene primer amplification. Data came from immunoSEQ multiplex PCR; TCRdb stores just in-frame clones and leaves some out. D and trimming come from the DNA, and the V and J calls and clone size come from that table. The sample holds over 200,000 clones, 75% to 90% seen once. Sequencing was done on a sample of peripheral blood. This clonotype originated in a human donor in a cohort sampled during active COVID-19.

The CDR3 here is CASSLSIIPGSGANVLTF. The CDR3 DNA reads as TGTGCCAGCAGTTTATCGATTATCCCGGGTTCTGGGGCCAACGTCCTGACTTTC. The gene calls are TRBV27 and TRBJ2-6; no reliable D call. Germline assignment: CDR1 MNHEY and CDR2 SMNVEV (reference sequence). The CDR3 contains 18 residues. V lost 0 bases, J lost 1 base, and 13 bases lay in between. Full variable domain (rest looked up from reference TRBV27 and TRBJ2-6): EAQVTQNPRYLITVTGKKLTVTCSQNMNHEYMSWYRQDPGLGLRQIYYSMNVEVTDKGDVPEGYKVSRKEKRNFPLILESPSPNQTSLYFCASSLSIIPGSGANVLTFGAGSRLTVL.